This TCR beta chain was observed in a study of technical replicates of blood from several donors (dated by TCRdb to 2016 to 2017). Reading the germline V gene gives CDR1 MDHEN and CDR2 SYDVKM. V ends up 7 bases short and J 2 bases short, with an unmatched junction base count of 13. The CDR3 numbers 17 residues from cysteine through phenylalanine. Just CDR3 DNA is preserved here, 51 bases in frame from base 1. Library generation was performed with the immunoSEQ multiplex PCR assay. The clones in this table, taken by TCRdb from immuneACCESS, are in-frame only. Not every clone is retained; where verified, under half of the shortfall comes from an unresolved V gene, and the cause of the rest is unknown. The sample table holds 75,000 to 95,000 clones, of which just under 95% were seen once. The biggest ten clones account for about 0.26% of the sample. As regards this clone: Its binding antigen is unknown. The input lacks base qualities; no much larger clone sits a single base away.

This receptor was obtained from a human donor in good health. What was sequenced was T cells isolated from PBMCs. The rearranged chain carries TRBV28 and TRBJ2-1, with 8 central nucleotides matching TRBD2. The CDR3: CASTLGGLGSTYNEQFF. The nucleotide sequence is given as TGTGCCAGCACTTTGGGGGGACTAGGGTCAACCTACAATGAGCAGTTCTTC.